What follows describes a single T cell receptor beta chain. This sample is drawn from a study of shared clonotypes between healthy human individuals. Data came from immunoSEQ multiplex PCR; TCRdb stores just in-frame clones and leaves some out. The sample holds 1,400,000 or so clones, approximately 98.5% seen once. The CDR3 length is 14 residues. Trimming took 5 bases from V and 1 from J; bases not matched to a gene: 4. The germline gives CDR1 MNHNY, CDR2 SVGAGI (reference sequence). The sequencing input was naive CD4+ T cells sorted from blood. Indicated subset: CD45RA+ positively selected. The clonotype was recovered from a man aged 25-45 years in good health. The rearrangement links TRBV6-6 to TRBJ2-7, with 8 bases matching TRBD2. The CDR3 loop is CASSRLARSYEQYF. Here the CDR3 DNA reads TGTGCCAGCAGTCGACTAGCGCGTTCCTACGAGCAGTACTTC.